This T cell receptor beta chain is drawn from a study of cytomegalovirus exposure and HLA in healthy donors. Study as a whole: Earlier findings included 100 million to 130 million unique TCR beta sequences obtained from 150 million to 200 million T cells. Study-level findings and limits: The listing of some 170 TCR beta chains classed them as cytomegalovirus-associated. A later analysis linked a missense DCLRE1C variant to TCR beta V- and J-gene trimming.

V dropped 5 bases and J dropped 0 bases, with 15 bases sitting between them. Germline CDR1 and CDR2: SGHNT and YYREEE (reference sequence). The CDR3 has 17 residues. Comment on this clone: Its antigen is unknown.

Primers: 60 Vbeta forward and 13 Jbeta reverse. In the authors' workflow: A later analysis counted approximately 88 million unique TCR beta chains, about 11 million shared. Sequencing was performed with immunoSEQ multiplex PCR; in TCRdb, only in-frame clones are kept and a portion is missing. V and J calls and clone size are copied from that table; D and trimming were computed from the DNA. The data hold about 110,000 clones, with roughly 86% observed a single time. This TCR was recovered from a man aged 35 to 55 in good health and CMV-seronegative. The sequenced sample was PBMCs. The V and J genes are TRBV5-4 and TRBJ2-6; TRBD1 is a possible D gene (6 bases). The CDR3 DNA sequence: TGTGCCAGCAGGATACAGGGCCCGGGCTCTGGGGCCAACGTCCTGACTTTC. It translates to CASRIQGPGSGANVLTF.